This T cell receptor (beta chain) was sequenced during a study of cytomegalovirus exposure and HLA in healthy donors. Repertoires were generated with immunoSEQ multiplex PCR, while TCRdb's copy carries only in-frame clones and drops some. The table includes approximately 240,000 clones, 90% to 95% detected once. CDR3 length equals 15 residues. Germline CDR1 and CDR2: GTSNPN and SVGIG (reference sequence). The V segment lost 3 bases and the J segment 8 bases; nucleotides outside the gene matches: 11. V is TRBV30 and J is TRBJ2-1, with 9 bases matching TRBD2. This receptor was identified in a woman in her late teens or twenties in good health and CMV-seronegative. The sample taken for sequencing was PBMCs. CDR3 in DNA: TGTGCCTGGAGGGGGGGGAGCGGGAGGTTCGATGAGCAGTTCTTC. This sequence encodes CAWRGGSGRFDEQFF.